A single sample gave rise to the 23 T cell receptor beta chains below, sequenced in a study of blood T cell repertoires in COVID-19. Repertoires were generated with immunoSEQ multiplex PCR, while TCRdb's copy carries only in-frame clones and drops some. The sample has approximately 190,000 clones; approximately 90% are singletons. Material for sequencing was peripheral blood. The receptors derive from a man aged 50 or older with acute or convalescent COVID-19.

This sequence joins TRBV15 and TRBJ2-7, with TRBD1 matching 7 bases. V was clipped by 6 bases and J by 4 bases; unmatched bases: 6. The CDR3 contains 13 residues. Germline V lookup: CDR1 LNHNV, CDR2 YYDKDF (reference sequence). The CDR3 coding sequence is TGTGCCACCAGTACAAGGGACAGTTACGAGCAGTACTTC. It yields the protein CATSTRDSYEQYF. The full variable domain, with the rest looked up from reference TRBV15 and TRBJ2-7, is DAMVIQNPRYQVTQFGKPVTLSCSQTLNHNVMYWYQQKSSQAPKLLFHYYDKDFNNEADTPDNFQSRRPNTSFCFLDIRSPGLGDTAMYLCATSTRDSYEQYFGPGTRLTVT.

This rearrangement joins TRBV19 to TRBJ1-1; TRBD1 matches at 7 bases. CDR1 and CDR2 from the germline V gene are LNHDA and SQIVND (reference sequence). This CDR3 is 15 amino acids long. V trimming: 5 bases; J trimming: 0 bases; junction bases outside the gene matches: 6. The CDR3 reads CASSHRDSLNTEAFF. The CDR3, as DNA: TGTGCCAGTAGTCACCGGGACAGTTTGAACACTGAAGCTTTCTTT.

The rearrangement uses TRBV13 and TRBJ2-3; the match to TRBD2 covers 9 bases. This CDR3 comprises 16 residues. Germline V gene lookup returns CDR1 PRHDT and CDR2 FYEKMQ (reference sequence). The junction had 8 bases not matched to a gene; V was cut back by 5 bases and J by 2 bases. The CDR3 sequence is CASSRLAGEHTDTQYF. DNA of the CDR3: TGTGCCAGCAGCAGATTAGCGGGGGAGCACACAGATACGCAGTATTTT.

The chain has TRBV7-2 and TRBJ1-2, with D unclear. CDR1 and CDR2 from the germline V gene are SGHTA and FQGNSA. The CDR3 spans 13 residues. Trimming stripped 0 bases from V and 5 bases from J, with 7 bases between. DNA of the CDR3: TGTGCCAGCAGCTTAGCGCCCGGGTATGGCTACACCTTC. Residues: CASSLAPGYGYTF.

The chain uses TRBV5-1 and TRBJ2-5, with 11 bases lining up with TRBD2. The germline CDR1 and CDR2 sequences are SGHRS and YFSETQ. The CDR3 has 18 residues. J gave up 1 base and V 4 bases, and 12 bases lay outside the gene matches. CDR3 DNA sequence: TGCGCCAGCAGCCCCGGGGGAGTAGCGGGAGGGCCCCAAGAGACCCAGTACTTC. Translation gives CASSPGGVAGGPQETQYF. The whole variable domain, remainder taken from reference TRBV5-1 and TRBJ2-5, is KAGVTQTPRYLIKTRGQQVTLSCSPISGHRSVSWYQQTPGQGLQFLFEYFSETQRNKGNFPGRFSGRQFSNSRSEMNVSTLELGDSALYLCASSPGGVAGGPQETQYFGPGTRLLVL.

The chain links TRBV27 to TRBJ2-1; 7 bases are shared with TRBD2. CDR1 and CDR2 (germline): MNHEY, SMNVEV (reference sequence). This CDR3 has 16 residues. J was trimmed by 0 bases and V by 3 bases; bases with no gene match: 5. The CDR3 DNA is TGTGCCAGCAGTTTCGAAGCGGGGAGCTCCTACAATGAGCAGTTCTTC. Translation gives CASSFEAGSSYNEQFF.

Sample share makes this clone medium-sized. The V call is TRBV19, the J call TRBJ2-2, with 7 bases aligning to TRBD2. The CDR3 is 14 residues long. V lost 5 bases and J lost 1; bases outside the gene matches: 1. The V gene's germline CDR1 is LNHDA and CDR2 SQIVND (reference sequence). DNA for the CDR3: TGTGCCAGTAGTGAGCGGGGGAACACCGGGGAGCTGTTTTTT. It is translated as CASSERGNTGELFF. The whole variable domain, remainder taken from reference TRBV19 and TRBJ2-2, is DGGITQSPKYLFRKEGQNVTLSCEQNLNHDAMYWYRQDPGQGLRLIYYSQIVNDFQKGDIAEGYSVSREKKESFPLTVTSAQKNPTAFYLCASSERGNTGELFFGEGSRLTVL.

This chain links TRBV7-2 with TRBJ1-1; perhaps TRBD1 as D (5 bases). CDR3 size: 17 residues. The V gene lost 1 base and the J gene lost 4 bases, with 19 bases spanning the gap. CDR1 SGHTA and CDR2 FQGNSA come from the germline V gene. CDR3 protein: CASSLGGLGGLGTEAFF. CDR3 in DNA: TGTGCCAGCAGCTTAGGGGGCCTGGGAGGGCTCGGCACTGAAGCTTTCTTT.

The rearrangement joins TRBV3-1 (or the pseudogene TRBV3-2) to TRBJ2-1; D ambiguous. V was trimmed by 4 bases and J by 7 bases, leaving 8 bases between them. CDR1 is LGHDT, CDR2 YNNKEL, per germline (reference sequence). CDR3 size: 12 residues. The CDR3 loop is CASSPTGNEQFF. The CDR3 DNA reads TGTGCCAGCAGCCCCACCGGGAATGAGCAGTTCTTC.

The genes are TRBV11-1 and TRBJ2-3; D is possibly TRBD2 (5 bases). V dropped 3 bases and J dropped 3 bases, with 13 bases sitting between them. The CDR3 is 15 residues long. Germline-derived CDR1 and CDR2 are SGHAT and FQDESV (reference sequence). CDR3 DNA sequence: TGTGCCAGCAGCTTCAGTGAGCGGCCAACAGATACGCAGTATTTT. Its protein product is CASSFSERPTDTQYF.

This chain uses TRBV14 with TRBJ1-4; no clear D gene. Trimming shortened V by 4 bases and J by 0 bases, and 9 bases separated the two germline ends. This CDR3 comprises 15 residues. Germline V gene data show CDR1 as SGHDN and CDR2 as FVKESK. CDR3: CASSRHTATNEKLFF. CDR3 DNA: TGTGCCAGCAGCCGCCATACTGCAACTAATGAAAAACTGTTTTTT.

The rearrangement uses TRBV7-6 and TRBJ1-6, with 10 positions matching TRBD1. This CDR3 region has 16 residues. CDR1 and CDR2 from the germline V gene are SGHVS and FNYEAQ. The trim removed 1 base at V and 6 bases at J, leaving 3 bases unmatched. The CDR3 DNA sequence: TGTGCCAGCAGCTTAGGGAGACAGGGGGCTAATTCACCCCTCCACTTT. Its protein is CASSLGRQGANSPLHF.

CDR3 protein: CASSPQGGINEKLFF. CDR3 sequence (DNA): TGTGCCAGTAGTCCTCAGGGGGGCATCAATGAAAAACTGTTTTTT. The V call is TRBV19, the J call TRBJ1-4, with 7 bases matching TRBD1. V trimming: 5 bases; J trimming: 5 bases; junction bases outside the gene matches: 8. The CDR3 runs 15 residues. CDR1 is LNHDA, CDR2 SQIVND, per germline (reference sequence).

The chain uses TRBV6-5 and TRBJ1-5, with no clear D. CDR3 length: 14 amino acids. Germline V gene data show CDR1 as MNHEY and CDR2 as SVGAGI. V shed 7 bases and J shed 3 bases, with 13 bases lying between them. CDR3 DNA sequence: TGTGCCAGCACATCGCCGCAGGCCAATCAGCCCCAGCATTTT. Encoded protein: CASTSPQANQPQHF.

This chain joins TRBV7-2 and TRBJ2-6; D uncertain. Trimming removed 8 bases at V and 0 bases at J, with 8 bases between. This CDR3 region has 14 residues. Germline V lookup: CDR1 SGHTA, CDR2 FQGNSA. The CDR3 loop is CASQRVSGANVLTF. The CDR3 region has the DNA TGTGCCAGCCAACGCGTCTCTGGGGCCAACGTCCTGACTTTC.

The chain couples TRBV6-5 to TRBJ2-5; 13 bases match TRBD2. Trimming removed 5 bases from V and 6 bases from J; junction bases left unmatched: 6. This CDR3 is built from 15 residues. The germline V gene has CDR1 MNHEY and CDR2 SVGAGI. Written as DNA, the CDR3 is TGTGCCAGCAGTACGACGACTAGCGGGAGGCAGACCCAGTACTTC. Translated, it gives CASSTTTSGRQTQYF.

Written as DNA, the CDR3 is TGTGCCAGCAGCTTGACAGGCTACGAGCAGTACGTC. It codes for CASSLTGYEQYV. The chain combines TRBV6-5 with TRBJ2-7; a possible D gene is TRBD1 (6 bases). This CDR3 spans 12 amino acids. CDR1 is MNHEY and CDR2 is SVGAGI in the germline V gene. V lost 6 bases and J 3 bases, leaving 9 bases between the germline ends.

The chain is built from TRBV7-6 and TRBJ2-2, with 10 nucleotides matching TRBD2. This CDR3 comprises 18 residues. The V and J ends lost 2 bases and 4 bases, in that order; junction bases with no gene match: 10. Germline V gives CDR1 SGHVS, CDR2 FNYEAQ. The CDR3 protein is CASSLRLAGASGTGELFF. CDR3 DNA sequence: TGTGCCAGCAGCTTAAGGCTAGCGGGAGCATCGGGCACCGGGGAGCTGTTTTTT.

This clone was detected only once. The sample contains more than one DNA sequence encoding this CDR3. V and J are TRBV20-1 and TRBJ2-7; no definite D call. V was cut by 6 bases and J by 5 bases, with 11 bases left in between. The CDR3 sequence is 11 residues long. The germline CDR1 and CDR2 sequences are DFQATT and SNEGSKA (reference sequence). The CDR3 loop reads CSASSGHEQYF. DNA for the CDR3: TGCAGTGCCAGCAGTGGGCACGAGCAGTACTTC.

J is TRBJ2-1 and V is TRBV7-2, with TRBD1 matching 8 bases. Germline V gives CDR1 SGHTA, CDR2 FQGNSA. This CDR3 contains 14 residues. V lost 4 bases, J lost 6 bases, and 5 bases stayed unmatched. DNA for the CDR3: TGTGCCAGCAGCTCATACGACAGGGGCAATGAGCAGTTCTTC. Protein sequence: CASSSYDRGNEQFF.

The rearrangement links TRBV13 to TRBJ2-7, with D perhaps TRBD1 (5 bases). Germline CDR1 PRHDT, CDR2 FYEKMQ (reference sequence). This CDR3 is built from 13 residues. The V gene lost 3 bases and the J gene lost 2 bases, with 8 bases spanning the gap. Here the CDR3 DNA reads TGTGCCAGCAGCTTGCCGACAGCCTACGAGCAGTACTTC. Its translation is CASSLPTAYEQYF.

The rearrangement uses TRBV2 and TRBJ2-7; D perhaps matches TRBD1 (6 bases). CDR3 length equals 13 residues. Per the germline V gene, CDR1 is SNHLY and CDR2 is FYNNEI. Trimming stripped 4 bases from V and 5 bases from J, with 12 bases between. The DNA of the CDR3 is TGTGCCAGCAGTGGGGGACAAACAAACGAGCAGTACGTC. Amino acid sequence: CASSGGQTNEQYV.

The chain joins TRBV4-2 to TRBJ1-4, with 11 bases lining up with TRBD1. The V gene end was trimmed by 4 bases and the J gene end by 0 bases; junction bases not matched to a gene: 7. This CDR3 has 18 residues. Germline V gives CDR1 LGHNA, CDR2 YNFKEQ. CDR3 DNA sequence: TGTGCCAGCAGCCCCGGGACAGGGGGTCGGGCAACTAATGAAAAACTGTTTTTT. Encoded protein: CASSPGTGGRATNEKLFF.